The clone carrying this T cell receptor (beta chain) came up a few times. Antigen specificity is unknown. This sample stems from a study of T cells after yellow fever vaccination. Study overall: Preparation of the low-cell-number fractions used SMART-Seq v4 Ultra Low Input.

One entry per CDR3 protein results from TCRdb running MiXCR on the 5' RACE reads. The sample lists 400,000 or so distinct CDR3 sequences; more than 5.5% were seen once. Germline assignment: CDR1 LNHDA and CDR2 SQIVND (reference sequence). The V gene lost 9 bases and the J gene lost 2 bases, with 13 bases spanning the gap. This CDR3 comprises 13 residues. Study results and limitations: The bulk population could contribute abundant contaminating clonotypes to FACS-sorted repertoires.

This sequence joins TRBV19 and TRBJ2-5, with a possible D match to TRBD1 (6 bases). This specimen consisted of PBMCs, obtained 5 days after the yellow fever booster vaccination. This TCR was sampled from a man in his thirties or forties who received the YFV17D yellow fever vaccine. The CDR3 DNA reads as TGTGCCAGCCGCCCGGGACAACAAGAGACCCAGTACTTC. Translation gives CASRPGQQETQYF.